Detailed here is one T cell receptor beta chain. Antigen unknown. This sample is drawn from a study of blood T cells in healthy people across ages. About the study: Per two T cells, about one barcoded beta molecule was captured through template switching. Points from the study as a whole: Unsorted PBMCs ruled out conclusive naive versus antigen-experienced comparison. Donors of long life had a larger count of naive CD4+ cells and greater diversity than aged donors.

Then a second PCR, running about 6 to 12 cycles, was carried out with a sample-barcoded 5' primer and a J-beta primer mix. Every molecule of cDNA carried a tag from a template-switch adaptor with 12 random nucleotides. One entry per CDR3 protein, called by TCRdb with MiXCR from the 5' RACE reads. The repertoire holds about 640,000 distinct CDR3 sequences, with approximately 40% as singletons. CDR1 and CDR2 from the germline V gene are KGHDR and SFDVKD. Deletions cut 9 bases from V and 3 bases from J, with 15 bases between. The CDR3 is 14 residues long. The sequenced sample was blood. The chain employs TRBV24-1 and TRBJ2-3; the D gene is possibly TRBD2 (6 bases). The clonotype originates from a man older than 75 in good health. This chain's CDR3 is CATSASGQTDTQYF. The CDR3 coding sequence is TGTGCCACCTCGGCCAGCGGGCAGACAGATACGCAGTATTTT.